One and the same sample provided the 25 T cell receptor beta chains below, sequenced in a study of shared clonotypes between healthy human individuals. This table comes from immunoSEQ multiplex PCR, and its TCRdb copy is limited to in-frame clones, with some not included. The data show around 2.1 million clones, with 93% seen just once and 1.7% held by the top ten. CD45RO-negative cells were positively selected for CCR7, leaving out terminally differentiated effector memory CD45RA+ cells. The sequenced sample was naive CD8+ T cells from PBMCs. These receptors all stem from a man aged 18 to 29 in good health. Some clones in this sample may be carry-over from other donors' samples.

The V gene is TRBV21-1, the J gene TRBJ1-4. TRBV21-1 is labeled a pseudogene. CDR3 length equals 13 residues. DNA of the CDR3: TGTGCCAGCCCTGGACGGCCCCAGGAAAAACTGTTTTTT. This gives the protein CASPGRPQEKLFF.

The chain is built from TRBV19 and TRBJ1-4; D perhaps matches TRBD1 (5 bases). V was shortened by 5 bases and J by 15 bases, with 16 bases between the two germline ends. CDR1 and CDR2 from the germline V gene are LNHDA and SQIVND (reference sequence). CDR3 length: 12 residues. The CDR3 here is CASSLGSTEVFF. Here the CDR3 DNA reads TGTGCCAGTAGTTTGGGCTCGACAGAGGTGTTTTTT. The complete variable domain, with remaining parts taken from reference TRBV19 and TRBJ1-4, reads DGGITQSPKYLFRKEGQNVTLSCEQNLNHDAMYWYRQDPGQGLRLIYYSQIVNDFQKGDIAEGYSVSREKKESFPLTVTSAQKNPTAFYLCASSLGSTEVFFGSGTQLSVL.

CDR3 nucleotide sequence: TGCGCCAGCAGCCCCAGGACAGCCAACCTTTACGAGCAGTACTTC. Its translation: CASSPRTANLYEQYF. The V and J genes are TRBV4-1 and TRBJ2-7; D perhaps matches TRBD1 (6 bases). The CDR3 covers 15 residues. Germline CDR1 reads MGHRA; CDR2 reads YSYEKL. The V end was cut by 4 bases, the J end by 4 bases, with 17 bases between.

DNA of the CDR3: TGTGCCAGCAGCGTCGGGATTTTCTCCTACGAGCAGTACTTC. Translated: CASSVGIFSYEQYF. This chain connects TRBV5-8 to TRBJ2-7, with D possibly TRBD2 on 5 matching bases. Germline V gene lookup returns CDR1 SGHTS and CDR2 YDEGEE. This CDR3 comprises 14 residues. Trimming removed 4 bases from V and 0 bases from J, with 11 bases in between.

The genes are TRBV10-3 and TRBJ2-1; D tentatively reads TRBD1 or TRBD2 (7 bases each). Trimming shortened V by 2 bases and J by 7 bases, and 15 bases separated the two germline ends. This CDR3 is 15 amino acids long. Germline loops: CDR1 ENHRY, CDR2 SYGVKD. CDR3 protein: CAISESLQGGNEQFF. In nucleotides, the CDR3 is TGTGCCATCAGTGAGAGCCTCCAGGGGGGGAATGAGCAGTTCTTC.

This chain joins TRBV5-1 and TRBJ1-3; D is unresolved. Deletions cut 1 base from V and 4 bases from J, with 9 bases between. Germline V CDR1 and CDR2: SGHRS, YFSETQ. CDR3 size: 14 residues. CDR3 nucleotides: TGCGCCAGCAGCTTGTATGTGGGAGGAAACACCATATATTTT. Translation gives CASSLYVGGNTIYF.

This chain connects TRBV5-5 to TRBJ1-4, with D hard to call. The V end lost 3 bases, the J end lost 0 bases, and 12 bases lay between the germline ends. The CDR3 runs 16 residues. Germline V gene data show CDR1 as SGHKS and CDR2 as YYEKEE (reference sequence). The CDR3 region has the DNA TGTGCCAGCAGCTCGAATTACATCGCAACTAATGAAAAACTGTTTTTT. It encodes CASSSNYIATNEKLFF.

The genes are TRBV2 and TRBJ1-5; tentative D call: TRBD1 (5 bases). The CDR3 has 16 amino acids. The germline V gene encodes CDR1 SNHLY and CDR2 FYNNEI. The V and J ends lost 8 bases and 7 bases respectively, with 24 bases between them. CDR3 DNA sequence: TGTGCCAGCCGACCACCTGGGGGTGGCGTCAGACAGCCCCAGCATTTT. Translating it yields CASRPPGGGVRQPQHF.

The chain carries TRBV7-6 and TRBJ2-2; no reliable D call. The CDR3 covers 15 residues. Between the trimmed V and J ends, which lost 1 base and 4 bases, there was a span of 10 bases. Germline V CDR1 and CDR2: SGHVS, FNYEAQ. The CDR3 reads CASSLVPGSTGELFF. In DNA form, the CDR3 reads TGTGCCAGCAGCTTAGTACCGGGCAGCACCGGGGAGCTGTTTTTT.

The chain joins TRBV7-2 to TRBJ2-1; possibly TRBD2 for D (6 bases). The length of the CDR3 is 15 residues. From germline, CDR1 is SGHTA and CDR2 FQGNSA. Trimming shortened V by 2 bases and J by 5 bases, and 13 bases separated the two germline ends. The CDR3 sequence: CASSLIASENNEQFF. Written as DNA, the CDR3 is TGTGCCAGCAGCTTAATCGCTAGCGAAAACAATGAGCAGTTCTTC.

This clone was seen only once. The rearrangement joins TRBV4-1 to TRBJ2-7; possible D gene TRBD2, 6 bases. V lost 4 bases to trimming and J lost 6 bases, with 25 bases between them. CDR1 is MGHRA, CDR2 YSYEKL, per germline. The length of the CDR3 is 17 residues. The chain's CDR3 is CASSPGRFRGRSVEQYF. The CDR3 nucleotides are TGCGCCAGCAGCCCAGGGAGGTTCCGGGGACGGTCAGTCGAGCAGTACTTC.

The V gene is TRBV4-2, the J gene TRBJ2-4, with unresolved D. The germline CDR1 and CDR2 sequences are LGHNA and YNFKEQ. Trimming took off 0 bases at V and 1 base at J, with 7 bases between the two ends. This CDR3 comprises 15 residues. The CDR3 reads CASSQDSRAKNIQYF. The CDR3 DNA reads TGTGCCAGCAGCCAAGATAGCAGGGCCAAAAACATTCAGTACTTC.

This rearrangement joins TRBV7-9 to TRBJ2-1; a possible D gene is TRBD1 (6 bases). CDR1 SEHNR and CDR2 FQNEAQ come from the germline V gene (reference sequence). The CDR3 spans 15 residues. V lost 2 bases, J lost 4 bases, and 12 bases lay in between. As DNA, the CDR3 is TGTGCCAGCAGCTTACTCGGCACAGGGTACAATGAGCAGTTCTTC. It encodes CASSLLGTGYNEQFF.

This clone was picked up one time. CDR3 nucleotide sequence: TGTGCCACCAGCAGTTATACTGGGGGCCTCTCCTACAATGAGCAGTTCTTC. This sequence encodes CATSSYTGGLSYNEQFF. This chain joins TRBV15 and TRBJ2-1; tentative D call: TRBD1 (6 bases). The CDR3 is 17 residues long. The germline V and J ends were trimmed by 3 bases and 0 bases, with 15 bases remaining between them. Germline CDR1 is LNHNV and CDR2 is YYDKDF (reference sequence).

The V call is TRBV29-1, the J call TRBJ1-1; TRBD1 matches at 8 bases. The CDR3 runs to 16 residues. The germline gives CDR1 SQVTM, CDR2 ANQGSEA. V lost 3 bases, J lost 1 base, and 10 bases stayed unmatched. The CDR3 DNA reads TGCAGCGTTGATTCTGACAGGGGCTTAAAGAACACTGAAGCTTTCTTT. It translates to CSVDSDRGLKNTEAFF.

The chain joins TRBV2 to TRBJ2-7; 13 nucleotides match TRBD2. V lost 3 bases and J lost 3; bases outside the gene matches: 23. The germline V gene encodes CDR1 SNHLY and CDR2 FYNNEI. The CDR3 is made up of 22 amino acids. Here the CDR3 DNA reads TGTGCCAGCAGTGATCGCTTGAGAAAAGACAGGGCTCGACTAGCGGGGGGCTACGAGCAGTACTTC. It codes for CASSDRLRKDRARLAGGYEQYF.

V gene TRBV10-3 combines with J gene TRBJ2-1, with a tentative D call TRBD2 (6 bases). CDR1 and CDR2 (germline): ENHRY, SYGVKD. The CDR3 consists of 14 residues. V gave up 3 bases and J gave up 5 bases, with 11 bases separating them. The CDR3 here is CAISEKWEDNEQFF. In nucleotides, the CDR3 is TGTGCCATCAGTGAAAAGTGGGAGGACAATGAGCAGTTCTTC.

The chain has TRBV28 and TRBJ2-7, with 7 positions matching TRBD1. The ends lost 6 bases at V and 0 bases at J; junction bases unmatched: 8. The CDR3 loop spans 15 amino acids. From germline, CDR1 is MDHEN and CDR2 SYDVKM. DNA for the CDR3: TGTGCCAGCAGACTGGACAGGACTTCCTCCTACGAGCAGTACTTC. This sequence encodes CASRLDRTSSYEQYF.

The chain couples TRBV27 to TRBJ2-7; TRBD1 aligns across 8 bases. V was pared by 2 bases and J by 4 bases, with 4 bases of the junction left unmatched. The germline gives CDR1 MNHEY, CDR2 SMNVEV (reference sequence). The CDR3 loop spans 14 amino acids. In DNA, the CDR3 is TGTGCCAGCAGTTTACAACAGGGGGGATACGAGCAGTACTTC. It translates to CASSLQQGGYEQYF.

The sample holds one count of this clone. The chain has TRBV28 and TRBJ1-2; weak D call: TRBD1 (5 bases). The CDR3 runs to 12 residues. The germline V and J ends were trimmed by 5 bases and 6 bases, with 10 bases remaining between them. Germline CDR1 is MDHEN and CDR2 is SYDVKM. CDR3 nucleotide sequence: TGTGCCAGCAGTCTGGGACCTGATGGCTACACCTTC. It codes for CASSLGPDGYTF.

The chain combines TRBV5-8 with TRBJ1-2; maybe TRBD1 (5 bases). Trimming took 1 base from V and 6 from J, leaving 10 bases between them. Germline-derived CDR1 and CDR2 are SGHTS and YDEGEE. The length of the CDR3 is 13 residues. CDR3 DNA sequence: TGTGCCAGCAGCTTGTGGGGGTCGGATGGCTACACCTTC. It codes for CASSLWGSDGYTF.

V and J are TRBV19 and TRBJ1-1, with 7 bases aligning to TRBD1. The germline V gene has CDR1 LNHDA and CDR2 SQIVND (reference sequence). This CDR3 is 14 amino acids long. V trimming: 5 bases; J trimming: 4 bases; junction bases outside the gene matches: 7. CDR3 amino acids: CASSPRQGTTEAFF. The CDR3 DNA is TGTGCCAGTAGTCCGCGACAGGGTACCACTGAAGCTTTCTTT.

This chain connects TRBV19 to TRBJ2-4; a weak D match, TRBD2 (9 bases). The CDR3 covers 19 residues. The ends were cut back, 5 bases at V and 2 bases at J, with 25 bases in the middle. Looked up from germline, CDR1 is LNHDA and CDR2 is SQIVND (reference sequence). The CDR3 loop reads CASSSWTGFSGSPKNIQYF. In DNA, the CDR3 is TGTGCCAGTAGTTCCTGGACAGGGTTTAGCGGGAGTCCCAAAAACATTCAGTACTTC.

The chain links TRBV6-5 to TRBJ1-1; weak D call: TRBD1 (5 bases). CDR1 and CDR2 (germline): MNHEY, SVGAGI. The CDR3 consists of 14 residues. Trimming removed 7 bases from V and 3 bases from J, with 15 bases in between. The CDR3 DNA sequence: TGTGCCAGCACCAGGTACAGGACGGACACTGAAGCTTTCTTT. The encoded protein is CASTRYRTDTEAFF.

The V gene is TRBV28, the J gene TRBJ2-7, with D uncertain. The CDR3 covers 11 residues. Trimming took off 2 bases at V and 7 bases at J, with 6 bases between the two ends. Germline CDR1 reads MDHEN; CDR2 reads SYDVKM. The CDR3 nucleotides read TGTGCCAGCAGTTTAATGGGGGAGCAGTACTTC. Amino acids: CASSLMGEQYF.